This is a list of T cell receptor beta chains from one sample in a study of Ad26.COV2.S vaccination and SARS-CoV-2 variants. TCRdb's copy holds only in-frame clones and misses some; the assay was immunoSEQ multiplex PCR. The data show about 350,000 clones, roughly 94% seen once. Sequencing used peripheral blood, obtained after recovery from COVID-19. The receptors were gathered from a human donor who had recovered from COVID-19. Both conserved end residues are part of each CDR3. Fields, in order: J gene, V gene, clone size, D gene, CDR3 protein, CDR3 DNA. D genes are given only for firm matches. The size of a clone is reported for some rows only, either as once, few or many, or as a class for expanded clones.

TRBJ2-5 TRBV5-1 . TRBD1 CASSRTGAEETQYF TGCGCCAGCAGCCGTACAGGGGCGGAAGAGACCCAGTACTTC
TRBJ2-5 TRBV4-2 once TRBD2 CASSRTGSGGETQYF TGTGCCAGCAGCCGAACAGGAAGCGGGGGGGAGACCCAGTACTTC
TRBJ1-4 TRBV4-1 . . CASSQDRGVDEKLFF TGCGCCAGCAGCCAAGACAGGGGAGTAGATGAAAAACTGTTTTTT
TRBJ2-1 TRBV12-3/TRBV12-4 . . CASSYYNEQFF TGTGCCAGCAGTTACTACAATGAGCAGTTCTTC
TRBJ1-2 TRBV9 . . CASSVEGVSLNPYGYTF TGTGCCAGCAGCGTAGAGGGAGTATCCCTTAACCCCTATGGCTACACCTTC
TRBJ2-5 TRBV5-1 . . CASSSTSGVGETQYF TGCGCCAGCAGCTCTACCTCAGGGGTCGGGGAGACCCAGTACTTC
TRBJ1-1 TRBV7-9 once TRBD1 CASSLRGDRGMDTEAFF TGTGCCAGCAGCTTAAGGGGGGACAGGGGAATGGACACTGAAGCTTTCTTT
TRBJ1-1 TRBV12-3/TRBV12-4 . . CASSLRVEAFF TGTGCCAGCAGTTTGCGAGTTGAAGCTTTCTTT
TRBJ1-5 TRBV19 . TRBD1 CASRTGQGSNQPQHF TGTGCCAGTAGAACTGGACAGGGTAGCAATCAGCCCCAGCATTTT
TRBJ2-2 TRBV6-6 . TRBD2 CASSYSGGATGELFF TGTGCCAGCAGTTATAGCGGGGGGGCCACCGGGGAGCTGTTTTTT
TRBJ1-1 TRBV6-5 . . CASSLAGDTEAFF TGTGCCAGCAGTTTGGCAGGGGACACTGAAGCTTTCTTT
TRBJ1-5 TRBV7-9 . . CASSLFQQPQHF TGTGCCAGCAGCTTATTCCAGCAGCCCCAGCATTTT
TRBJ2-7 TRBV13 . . CASSLGPSQGLLSYEQYF TGTGCCAGCAGCTTAGGCCCCTCTCAGGGGCTCCTATCCTACGAGCAGTACTTC
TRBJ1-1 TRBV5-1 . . CASSSGVWSTEAFF TGCGCCAGCAGCTCAGGGGTTTGGAGCACTGAAGCTTTCTTT
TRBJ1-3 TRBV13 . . CATTGLSGNTIYF TGTGCCACCACGGGACTTTCTGGAAACACCATATATTTT
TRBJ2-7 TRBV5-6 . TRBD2 CASSLSLAGAYEQYF TGTGCCAGCAGCTTGTCACTAGCGGGGGCCTACGAGCAGTACTTC
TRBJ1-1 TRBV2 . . CASRDGPLNTEAFF TGTGCCAGCAGGGACGGGCCCTTGAACACTGAAGCTTTCTTT
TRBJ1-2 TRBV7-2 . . CASSLAIRYGYTF TGTGCCAGCAGCCTAGCCATACGATATGGCTACACCTTC
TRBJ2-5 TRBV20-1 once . CSASRTAQETQYF TGCAGTGCTAGTCGGACAGCCCAAGAGACCCAGTACTTC
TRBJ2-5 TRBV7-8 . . CASSLSGGRGETQYF TGTGCCAGCAGCTTGAGTGGGGGCAGGGGAGAGACCCAGTACTTC
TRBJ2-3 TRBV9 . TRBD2 CASSINSGGGARDTQYF TGTGCCAGCAGCATTAATTCCGGCGGGGGGGCCCGAGATACGCAGTATTTT
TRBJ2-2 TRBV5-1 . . CASSWAGLTGELFF TGCGCCAGCAGCTGGGCAGGGCTCACCGGGGAGCTGTTTTTT
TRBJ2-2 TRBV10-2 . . CASSESGWENTGELFF TGCGCCAGCAGTGAGTCGGGGTGGGAGAACACCGGGGAGCTGTTTTTT
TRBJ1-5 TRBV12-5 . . CASGARRAPDYNQPQHF TGTGCTAGTGGTGCCCGCCGGGCCCCAGATTACAATCAGCCCCAGCATTTT
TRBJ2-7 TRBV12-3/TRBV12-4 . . CASTYRSDYEQYF TGTGCCAGCACCTACAGGTCCGACTACGAGCAGTACTTC
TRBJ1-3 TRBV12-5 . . CASGSRAGNTIYF TGTGCTAGTGGTTCCAGGGCTGGAAACACCATATATTTT
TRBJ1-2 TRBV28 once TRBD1 CASSSGQGPSGYTF TGTGCCAGCAGTTCCGGACAGGGCCCCTCTGGCTACACCTTC
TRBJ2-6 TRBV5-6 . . CASTGGSGANVLTF TGTGCCAGCACAGGGGGGTCTGGGGCCAACGTCCTGACTTTC
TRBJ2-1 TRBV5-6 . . CASSLVDGNEQFF TGTGCCAGCAGCTTGGTTGACGGCAATGAGCAGTTCTTC
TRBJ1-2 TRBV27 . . CASSLTPDTSYYGYTF TGTGCCAGCAGTTTAACCCCGGACACCTCTTACTATGGCTACACCTTC
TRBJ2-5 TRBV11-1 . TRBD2 CASSSTSALLETQYF TGTGCCAGCAGCTCGACTAGCGCCCTCCTAGAGACCCAGTACTTC
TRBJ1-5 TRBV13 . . CASSLGRRANQPQHF TGTGCCAGCAGCTTAGGTCGCAGGGCCAATCAGCCCCAGCATTTT
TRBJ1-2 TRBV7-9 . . CASSLGGDIGFYGYTF TGTGCCAGCAGCTTAGGGGGGGACATCGGGTTCTATGGCTACACCTTC
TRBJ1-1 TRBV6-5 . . CASSQGNTEAFF TGTGCCAGCAGTCAGGGGAACACTGAAGCTTTCTTT
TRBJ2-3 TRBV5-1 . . CASSWPDLGKDTQYF TGCGCCAGCAGCTGGCCCGATTTGGGAAAAGATACGCAGTATTTT
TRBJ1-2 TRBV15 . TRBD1 CATSSPQGLGGYTF TGTGCCACCAGCAGTCCACAGGGGTTAGGTGGCTACACCTTC
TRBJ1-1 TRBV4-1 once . CASSLKDGQLNTEAFF TGCGCCAGCAGCCTTAAAGATGGACAACTGAACACTGAAGCTTTCTTT
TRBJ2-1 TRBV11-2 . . CASSLEGGETYNEQFF TGTGCCAGCAGCTTAGAGGGCGGGGAGACCTACAATGAGCAGTTCTTC
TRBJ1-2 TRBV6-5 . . CATKTSGAHYGYTF TGTGCCACCAAAACGTCGGGGGCACACTATGGCTACACCTTC
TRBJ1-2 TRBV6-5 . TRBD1 CASSYLAGGLFDYTF TGTGCCAGCAGTTATCTCGCAGGGGGCCTTTTTGACTACACCTTC
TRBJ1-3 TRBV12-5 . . CASGSGQTRNTIYF TGTGCTAGTGGTTCCGGGCAAACACGAAACACCATATATTTT
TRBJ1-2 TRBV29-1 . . CSSQTGRLGYTF TGCAGCTCTCAGACGGGACGCCTTGGCTACACCTTC
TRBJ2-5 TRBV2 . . CASNINGETQETQYF TGTGCCAGCAATATCAACGGGGAGACTCAAGAGACCCAGTACTTC
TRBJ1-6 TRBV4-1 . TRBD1 CASSQDRDRVMPSPLHF TGCGCCAGCAGCCAAGATCGAGACAGGGTGATGCCTTCACCCCTCCACTTT
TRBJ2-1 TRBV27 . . CASSLGVGDEQFF TGTGCCAGCAGTTTAGGGGTCGGGGATGAGCAGTTCTTC
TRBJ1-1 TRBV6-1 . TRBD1 CASSEQQGGNTEAFF TGTGCCAGCAGTGAACAACAGGGGGGGAACACTGAAGCTTTCTTT
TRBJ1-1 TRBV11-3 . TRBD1 CAGPGTGLNTEAFF TGTGCCGGGCCCGGGACAGGACTGAACACTGAAGCTTTCTTT
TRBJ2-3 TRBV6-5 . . CASSNPGVRDTQYF TGTGCCAGCAGTAACCCAGGGGTTCGAGATACGCAGTATTTT
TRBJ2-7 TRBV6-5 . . CASYSSYEQYF TGTGCCAGTTACAGCTCCTACGAGCAGTACTTC
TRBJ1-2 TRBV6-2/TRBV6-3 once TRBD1 CASSQWTGAGYGYTF TGTGCCAGCAGTCAGTGGACAGGGGCCGGATATGGCTACACCTTC
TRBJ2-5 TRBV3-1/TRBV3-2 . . CASSRQFQETQYF TGTGCCAGCAGCCGACAATTCCAAGAGACCCAGTACTTC
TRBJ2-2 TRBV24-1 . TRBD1 CATMPRDRVVTGELFF TGTGCCACCATGCCCCGGGACAGGGTTGTTACCGGGGAGCTGTTTTTT
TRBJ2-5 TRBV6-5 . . CASSYGLETQYF TGTGCCAGCAGTTATGGATTGGAGACCCAGTACTTC
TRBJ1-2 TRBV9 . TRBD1 CASSVAGQGAYGYTF TGTGCCAGCAGCGTAGCTGGGCAGGGGGCATATGGCTACACCTTC
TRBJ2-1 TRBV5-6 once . CASTPDRSYEQFF TGTGCCAGCACCCCGGACCGTAGCTATGAGCAGTTCTTC